This passage covers 10 T cell receptor beta chains from one sample sequenced in a study of cytomegalovirus exposure and HLA in healthy donors. Here immunoSEQ multiplex PCR was the method, and the copy in TCRdb shows in-frame clones only, minus some. The sample lists 110,000 to 150,000 clones, 89% occurring once. The source material was PBMCs. Every receptor here comes from a woman between 18 and 29 years old in good health and CMV-seropositive.

This rearrangement joins TRBV7-8 to TRBJ1-2, with TRBD1 as a possible D gene (5 bases). The CDR3 loop spans 18 amino acids. V lost 1 base and J lost 0, with 18 bases in between. Per the germline V gene, CDR1 is SGHVS and CDR2 is FQNEAQ. The CDR3 here is CASSLVVGPGSANYGYTF. The CDR3 DNA follows: TGTGCCAGCAGCTTAGTAGTAGGTCCAGGGTCCGCTAACTATGGCTACACCTTC.

The chain employs TRBV11-2 and TRBJ1-1, with a tentative D call TRBD1 (6 bases). The CDR3 is 12 residues long. The V gene lost 4 bases and the J gene lost 7 bases, with 10 bases spanning the gap. Germline assignment: CDR1 SGHAT and CDR2 FQNNGV. CDR3 nucleotides: TGTGCCAGCAGCTACAGGGAAGGTGAAGCTTTCTTT. Its translation: CASSYREGEAFF.

The table lists this clone with a count of one. The chain's CDR3 is CASSPRGDPYEQYF. CDR3 nucleotides: TGTGCCAGCAGCCCCCGCGGGGACCCCTACGAGCAGTACTTC. This chain uses TRBV7-6 with TRBJ2-7; TRBD2 is a possible D gene (6 bases). Germline CDR1 and CDR2: SGHVS and FNYEAQ. The length of the CDR3 is 14 residues. V was clipped by 5 bases and J by 2 bases, with 13 bases between them.

This chain connects TRBV28 to TRBJ2-1; possibly TRBD2 for D (5 bases). Germline CDR1 reads MDHEN; CDR2 reads SYDVKM. Trimming stripped 5 bases from V and 5 bases from J, with 10 bases between. The CDR3 is 13 amino acids. CDR3 residues: CASSRRLNNEQFF. CDR3 coding DNA: TGTGCCAGCAGTCGACGACTAAACAATGAGCAGTTCTTC.

The genes are TRBV6-6 and TRBJ1-5; 7 bases align to TRBD1. With 6 bases clipped from V and 4 bases from J, the junction kept 3 bases outside the gene matches. Germline V gene data show CDR1 as MNHNY and CDR2 as SVGAGI (reference sequence). This CDR3 spans 13 amino acids. Here the CDR3 DNA reads TGTGCCAGCAGCAGGGACAGTAATCAGCCCCAGCATTTT. It specifies CASSRDSNQPQHF.

The chain recombines TRBV2 with TRBJ1-2; D not certain. The CDR3 extends over 14 amino acids. CDR1 is SNHLY, CDR2 FYNNEI, per germline. Trimming took off 7 bases at V and 7 bases at J, with 19 bases between the two ends. CDR3 protein: CASIRRPVSGGYTF. CDR3 coding DNA: TGTGCCAGCATCAGGCGACCGGTTTCAGGTGGCTACACCTTC.

This rearrangement joins TRBV6-1 to TRBJ2-7; 9 bases agree with TRBD1. The CDR3 runs 14 residues. Germline lookup yields CDR1 MNHNS and CDR2 SASEGT. Trimming took 6 bases from V and 5 from J; bases not matched to a gene: 8. The CDR3 spells CASSRTGVNHEQYF. The CDR3 region has the DNA TGTGCCAGCAGCCGGACAGGGGTTAACCACGAGCAGTACTTC.

The chain uses TRBV7-9 and TRBJ2-7; 8 positions match TRBD2. V trimming: 5 bases; J trimming: 5 bases; junction bases outside the gene matches: 11. Germline values: CDR1 SEHNR, CDR2 FQNEAQ (reference sequence). The CDR3 sequence is 15 residues long. The CDR3 is CASSHPWSGGNEQYF. The CDR3 nucleotides are TGTGCCAGCAGCCATCCCTGGTCGGGAGGGAACGAGCAGTACTTC.

The V and J genes are TRBV6-5 and TRBJ2-5; perhaps TRBD2 as D (5 bases). V was shortened by 6 bases and J by 7 bases, with 15 bases between the two germline ends. CDR1 and CDR2 (germline): MNHEY, SVGAGI. This CDR3 has 13 residues. The CDR3 sequence is CASRALDEGTQYF. CDR3 bases: TGTGCCAGCAGAGCGCTCGACGAGGGGACCCAGTACTTC.

This sequence joins TRBV18 and TRBJ1-2, with TRBD1 matching over 7 bases. V dropped 2 bases and J dropped 8; count of bases not matched to a gene: 2. Germline CDR1 is KGHSH and CDR2 is LQKENI. CDR3 length equals 12 residues. The CDR3 sequence is CASSPWDSGYTF. The CDR3 DNA sequence: TGTGCCAGCTCACCATGGGACAGCGGCTACACCTTC.